Included here is one TCR beta chain sequence, with context. Antigen unknown. The CDR3 has 15 amino acids. Germline V gives CDR1 LNHDA, CDR2 SQIVND (reference sequence). Trimming shortened V by 5 bases and J by 5 bases, and 19 bases separated the two germline ends. Data came from immunoSEQ multiplex PCR; TCRdb stores just in-frame clones and leaves some out. The sample yields some 90,000 clones, about nine tenths seen once. These data come from a study of siplizumab effects on memory and regulatory T cells. Study findings and constraints: Reactions containing siplizumab showed mappable alloreactive CD4+ clones averaging about 70% Treg-derived, versus approximately 28% in controls.

The sample taken for sequencing was CD4+ T cells sorted from blood. This TCR was recovered from a human donor in good health. V is TRBV19 and J is TRBJ2-7; weak D call: TRBD2 (5 bases). DNA for the CDR3: TGTGCCAGTAGTCGAGGGCCGACGTTCTTCGACGAGCAGTACTTC. Amino acids: CASSRGPTFFDEQYF.